This T cell receptor (beta chain) was recorded in a study of shared clonotypes between healthy human individuals. Tens of thousands of T cell genomes, or approximately 0.3 ug DNA, went into unsorted PBMC replicate PCRs. Some clones are missing from TCRdb's copy, which holds only in-frame ones; the method was immunoSEQ multiplex PCR. This sample yields more than 400,000 clones, of which around four fifths are seen a single time; approximately 12% belongs to the top ten. In unsorted samples, genomic DNA was obtained using 85 million to 90 million PBMCs. This clone was observed a single time. Other DNA sequences within the sample encode an identical CDR3. This CDR3 is 12 amino acids long. Germline V gives CDR1 SGHRS, CDR2 YFSETQ. The V end was cut by 2 bases, the J end by 3 bases, with 5 bases between.

Material for sequencing was PBMCs. This TCR was sampled from a woman aged 40 to 49 in good health. Some clones in this sample may be carry-over from other donors' samples. The chain recombines TRBV5-1 with TRBJ1-1, with D uncertain. In nucleotides, the CDR3 is TGCGCCAGCAGCTTAGGGTACACTGAAGCTTTCTTT. This sequence encodes CASSLGYTEAFF.